Below, one T cell receptor beta chain is given with its context. Other DNA sequences within the sample encode an identical CDR3. This sample is part of a study of cytomegalovirus exposure and HLA in healthy donors. Study at large: The approximately 720 first-cohort repertoires and the roughly 120 validation repertoires shared the same platform, a later analysis reported.

The germline V gene encodes CDR1 SGHAT and CDR2 FQNNGV. With V trimmed by 5 bases and J by 2 bases, 5 bases remained unmatched. The CDR3 runs 14 residues. Measured with immunoSEQ multiplex PCR; TCRdb has only the in-frame clones, and not every one. This table holds some 80,000 clones, about 95% found once. Sequencing was carried out using PBMCs. The J gene is TRBJ2-5, the V gene TRBV11-2, with 7 bases that match TRBD1. The receptor's source is a woman between 18 and 30 years old in good health and CMV-seronegative. The CDR3 coding sequence is TGTGCCAGCAGCCGTCGACAGGGTCAAGAGACCCAGTACTTC. Protein sequence: CASSRRQGQETQYF.